These 4 T cell receptor beta chains share one sample of origin, sequenced in a study of T cell changes during pregnancy in multiple sclerosis. Here immunoSEQ multiplex PCR was the method, and the copy in TCRdb shows in-frame clones only, minus some. The table records 30,000 to 50,000 clones, around 92% of them present only once. The sequencing here drew on CD4+ T cells from peripheral blood mononuclear cells, taken after pregnancy. Source of these receptors: a female donor with multiple sclerosis, enrolled in a pregnancy study.

This chain's CDR3 is CASSYLRGEQYF. CDR3 bases: TGTGCCAGCAGTTACCTTAGGGGCGAGCAGTACTTC. This chain links TRBV6-6 with TRBJ2-7; TRBD1 is a possible D gene (5 bases). The CDR3 has 12 amino acids. CDR1 is MNHNY and CDR2 is SVGAGI in the germline V gene (reference sequence). V was pared by 2 bases and J by 6 bases, with 8 bases between.

The rearrangement links TRBV30 to TRBJ2-5; 10 bases are shared with TRBD2. From germline, CDR1 is GTSNPN and CDR2 SVGIG (reference sequence). The ends lost 2 bases at V and 7 bases at J; junction bases unmatched: 10. CDR3 length equals 15 residues. The CDR3 here is CAWSHQRGGVGTQYF. The CDR3 nucleotides read TGTGCCTGGAGTCACCAGCGGGGGGGTGTTGGGACCCAGTACTTC.

CDR3 sequence (DNA): TGTGCCAGCAGCTTAGGCCGACAGGGAAATCCAGATACGCAGTATTTT. It translates to CASSLGRQGNPDTQYF. The V gene is TRBV13, the J gene TRBJ2-3; 7 bases map to TRBD1. The germline V gene has CDR1 PRHDT and CDR2 FYEKMQ (reference sequence). The CDR3 length is 16 residues. V shed 0 bases and J 4 bases; nucleotides not matched to a gene: 7.

V and J are TRBV30 and TRBJ1-6; D is ambiguous. The CDR3 length is 13 residues. V dropped 0 bases and J dropped 10 bases, with 10 bases sitting between them. Looked up from germline, CDR1 is GTSNPN and CDR2 is SVGIG (reference sequence). CDR3 loop: CAWSVNEGSPLHF. The CDR3 nucleotides are TGTGCCTGGAGTGTAAATGAGGGATCACCCCTCCACTTT.